This T cell receptor beta chain was captured by sequencing in a study of cytomegalovirus exposure and HLA in healthy donors. As for the study in general: In a previous analysis, nearly 120 million unique TCR beta sequences were found from 150 million to 200 million T cells. Broader study findings: A cluster of highly shared sequence variants was likely a sequencing artifact.

Primers: 60 Vbeta forward and 13 Jbeta reverse. Libraries were prepared by immunoSEQ multiplex PCR; TCRdb keeps only in-frame clonotypes and omits some of them. Among some 150,000 clones, approximately 80% were seen once, and the ten largest hold approximately 1.4%. In its sample, this clone was seen a few times. The antigen remains undetermined. Germline loops: CDR1 ENHRY, CDR2 SYGVKD. The V end was cut by 8 bases, the J end by 2 bases, with 12 bases between. The length of the CDR3 is 13 residues. Sample: PBMCs. The receptor comes from a woman in her thirties or forties in good health and CMV-seronegative. The V and J genes are TRBV10-3 and TRBJ2-5; possibly TRBD1 for D (6 bases). This chain's CDR3 is CAIRTAVQETQYF. The CDR3 DNA reads TGTGCCATCCGGACAGCCGTACAAGAGACCCAGTACTTC.